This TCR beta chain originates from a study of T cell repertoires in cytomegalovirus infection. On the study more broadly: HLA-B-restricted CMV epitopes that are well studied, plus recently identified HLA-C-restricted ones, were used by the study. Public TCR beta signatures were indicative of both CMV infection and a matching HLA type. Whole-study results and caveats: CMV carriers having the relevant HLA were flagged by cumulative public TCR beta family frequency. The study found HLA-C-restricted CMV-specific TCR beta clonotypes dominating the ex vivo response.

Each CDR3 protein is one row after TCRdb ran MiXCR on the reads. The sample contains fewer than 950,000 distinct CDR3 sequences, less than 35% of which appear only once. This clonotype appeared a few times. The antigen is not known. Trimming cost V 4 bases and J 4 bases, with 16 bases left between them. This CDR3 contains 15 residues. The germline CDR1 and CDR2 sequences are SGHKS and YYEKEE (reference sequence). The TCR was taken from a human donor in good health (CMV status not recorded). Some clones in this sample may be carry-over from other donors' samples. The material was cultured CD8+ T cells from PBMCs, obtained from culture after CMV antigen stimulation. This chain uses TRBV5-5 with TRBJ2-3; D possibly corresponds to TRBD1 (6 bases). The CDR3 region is CASSPTWGRADTQYF. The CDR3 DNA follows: TGTGCCAGCAGCCCGACTTGGGGGCGGGCAGATACGCAGTATTTT.